This T cell receptor beta chain was recovered during a study of T cell changes during pregnancy in multiple sclerosis. The protocol was immunoSEQ multiplex PCR, while the TCRdb copy is restricted to in-frame clones and leaves out a portion. The profile shows around 70,000 clones, just over 90% of them singletons. Per the germline V gene, CDR1 is MDHEN and CDR2 is SYDVKM. The J segment lost 6 bases and the V segment lost 5 bases, leaving 13 bases of the junction unmatched. The CDR3 is 16 residues long. This clonotype was sampled from a female donor with multiple sclerosis, enrolled in a pregnancy study. V and J are TRBV28 and TRBJ2-3, with 8 nucleotides matching TRBD2. This specimen consisted of peripheral blood, obtained in the third trimester of pregnancy. The CDR3 region has the DNA TGTGCCAGCAGTCGAGGACTAGCCCGAAGGGCGGATACGCAGTATTTT. Translation: CASSRGLARRADTQYF.